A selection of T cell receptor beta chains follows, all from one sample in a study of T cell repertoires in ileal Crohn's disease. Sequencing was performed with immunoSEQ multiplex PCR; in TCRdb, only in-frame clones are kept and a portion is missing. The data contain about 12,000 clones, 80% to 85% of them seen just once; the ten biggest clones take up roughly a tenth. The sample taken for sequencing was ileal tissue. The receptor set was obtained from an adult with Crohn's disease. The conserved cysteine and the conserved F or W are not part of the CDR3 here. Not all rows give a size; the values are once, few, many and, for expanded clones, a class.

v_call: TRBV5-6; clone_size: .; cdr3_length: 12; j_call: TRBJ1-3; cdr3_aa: ASSLRGSGNTIY
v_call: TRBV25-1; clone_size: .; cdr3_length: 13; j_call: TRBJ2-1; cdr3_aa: ASSERLAPYNEQF
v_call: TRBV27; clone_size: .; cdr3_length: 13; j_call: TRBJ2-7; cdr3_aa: ASSFFGQVNHEQY
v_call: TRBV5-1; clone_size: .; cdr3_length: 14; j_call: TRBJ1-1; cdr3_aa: ASRTSRTGTLTEAF
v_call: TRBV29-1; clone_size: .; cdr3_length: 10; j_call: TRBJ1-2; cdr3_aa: SVSQGVLPST
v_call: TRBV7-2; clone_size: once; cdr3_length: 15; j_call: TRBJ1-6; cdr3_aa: ASSFRFGRADNSPLH
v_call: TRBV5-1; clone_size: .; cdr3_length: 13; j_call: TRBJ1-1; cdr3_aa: ASSLRGNQNTEAF
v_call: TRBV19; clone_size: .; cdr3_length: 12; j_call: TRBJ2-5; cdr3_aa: ASRLAGGGETQY
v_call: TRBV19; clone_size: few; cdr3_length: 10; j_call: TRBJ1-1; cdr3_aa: ASSHDRDWTF
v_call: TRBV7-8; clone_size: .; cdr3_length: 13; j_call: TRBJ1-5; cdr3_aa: ASSPDSSRNQPQH
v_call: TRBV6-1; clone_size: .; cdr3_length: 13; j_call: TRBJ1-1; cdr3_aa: ASSREGGANTEAF
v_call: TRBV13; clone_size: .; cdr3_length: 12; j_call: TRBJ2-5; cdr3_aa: ASSPKDSQETQY
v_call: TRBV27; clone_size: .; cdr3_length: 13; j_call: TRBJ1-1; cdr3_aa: ASSWDRSGNTEAF
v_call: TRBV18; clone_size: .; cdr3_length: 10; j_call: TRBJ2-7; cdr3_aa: ASSSYSYEQY
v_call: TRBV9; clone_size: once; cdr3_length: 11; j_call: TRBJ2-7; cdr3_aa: ASSETPSYEQY
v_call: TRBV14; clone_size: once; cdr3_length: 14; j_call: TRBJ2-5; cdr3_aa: ASSQLGQSKRETQY
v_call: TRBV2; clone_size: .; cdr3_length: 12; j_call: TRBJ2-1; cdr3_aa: ASLHPGNHNEQF
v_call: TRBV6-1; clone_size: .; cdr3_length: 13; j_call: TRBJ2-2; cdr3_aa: ASSEQGAKTGELF
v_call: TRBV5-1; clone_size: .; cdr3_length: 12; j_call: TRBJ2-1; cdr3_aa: ASSVDFSYNEQF
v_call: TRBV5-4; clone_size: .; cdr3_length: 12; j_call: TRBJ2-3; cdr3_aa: ASSFLGSPDTQY
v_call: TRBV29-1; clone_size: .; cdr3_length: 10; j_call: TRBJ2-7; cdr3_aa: SATRDFYEQY
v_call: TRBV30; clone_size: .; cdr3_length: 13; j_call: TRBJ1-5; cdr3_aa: AWSYVDGDNQPQH
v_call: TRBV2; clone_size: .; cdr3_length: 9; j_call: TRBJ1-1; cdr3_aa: ASREGTEAF
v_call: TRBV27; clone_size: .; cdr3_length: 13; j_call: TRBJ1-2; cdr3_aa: ASSLSAAALYGYT
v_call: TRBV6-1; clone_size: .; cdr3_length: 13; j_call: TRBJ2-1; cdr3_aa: ASRGLAGAYNEQF
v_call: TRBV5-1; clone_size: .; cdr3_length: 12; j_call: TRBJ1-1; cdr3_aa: ASSLVAGIPEAF
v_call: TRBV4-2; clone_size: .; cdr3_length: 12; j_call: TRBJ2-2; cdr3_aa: ASSQETGSGELF
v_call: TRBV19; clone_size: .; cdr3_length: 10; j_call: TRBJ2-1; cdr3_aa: ASSIGSAEQF
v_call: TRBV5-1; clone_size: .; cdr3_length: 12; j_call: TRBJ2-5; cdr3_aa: ASSLTSGGETQY
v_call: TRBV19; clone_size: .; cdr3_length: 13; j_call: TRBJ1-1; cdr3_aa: ASSPGTGGFAEAF
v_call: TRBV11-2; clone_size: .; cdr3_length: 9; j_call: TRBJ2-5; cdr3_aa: ASSPQETQY
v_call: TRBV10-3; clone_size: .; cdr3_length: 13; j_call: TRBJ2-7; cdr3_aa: AISPLKGQGNEQY
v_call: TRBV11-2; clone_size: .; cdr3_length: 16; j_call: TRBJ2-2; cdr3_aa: ASSLRTSGSLNTGELF
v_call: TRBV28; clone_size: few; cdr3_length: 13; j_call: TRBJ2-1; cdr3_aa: ASSSGLAGADEQF
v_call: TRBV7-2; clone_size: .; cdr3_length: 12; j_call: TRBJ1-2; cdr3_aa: ASSPGQGAYGYT
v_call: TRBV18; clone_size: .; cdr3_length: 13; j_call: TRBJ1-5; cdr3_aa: ASSPGQGGNQPQH
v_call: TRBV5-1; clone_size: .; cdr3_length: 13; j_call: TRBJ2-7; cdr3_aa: ASSLRTGKDYEQY
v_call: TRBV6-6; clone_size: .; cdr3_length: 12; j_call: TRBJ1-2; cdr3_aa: ASSKLQGNYGYT
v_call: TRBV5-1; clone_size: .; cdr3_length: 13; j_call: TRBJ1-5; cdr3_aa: ASRRTGGDNQPQH
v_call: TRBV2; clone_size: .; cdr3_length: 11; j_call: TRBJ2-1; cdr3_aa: ASSDPPVHEQF
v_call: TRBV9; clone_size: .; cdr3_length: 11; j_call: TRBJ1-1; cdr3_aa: ASSVGTSGEAF
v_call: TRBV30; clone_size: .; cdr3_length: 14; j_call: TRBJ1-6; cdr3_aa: AWSVTATGVVSPLH
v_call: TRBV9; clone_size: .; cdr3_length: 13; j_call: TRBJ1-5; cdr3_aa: ASSVSGKPVDPQH
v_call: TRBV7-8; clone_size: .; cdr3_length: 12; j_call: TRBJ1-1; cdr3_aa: ASSRNQGNTEAF
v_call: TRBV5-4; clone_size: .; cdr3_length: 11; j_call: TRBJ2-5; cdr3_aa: ASSFRGMETQY
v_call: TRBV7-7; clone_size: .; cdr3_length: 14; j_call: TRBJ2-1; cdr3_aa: ASSPVLAGGTVEQF
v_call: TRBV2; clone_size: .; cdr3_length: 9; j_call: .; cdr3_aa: ASSWYYEQY
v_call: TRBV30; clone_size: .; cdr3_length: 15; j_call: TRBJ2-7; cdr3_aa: AWSVYAGGPPTYEQY
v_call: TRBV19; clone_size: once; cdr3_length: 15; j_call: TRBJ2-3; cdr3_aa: ASSILSSGQGTDTQY
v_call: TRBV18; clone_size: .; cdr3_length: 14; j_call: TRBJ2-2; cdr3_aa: ASSPLGQQNTGELF
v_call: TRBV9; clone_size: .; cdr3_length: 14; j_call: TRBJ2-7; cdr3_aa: ASSPRGDRKVYEQY
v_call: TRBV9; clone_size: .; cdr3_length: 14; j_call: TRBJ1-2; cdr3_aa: ASSSSPTGDVDGYT
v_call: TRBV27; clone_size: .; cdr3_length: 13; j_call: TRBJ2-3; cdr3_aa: ASSFRQGKTDTQY
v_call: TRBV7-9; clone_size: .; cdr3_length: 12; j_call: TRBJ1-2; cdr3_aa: ASSLDRTNYGYT
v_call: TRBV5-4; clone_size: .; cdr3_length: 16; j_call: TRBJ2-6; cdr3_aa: ASSGRRGIGTGANVLT
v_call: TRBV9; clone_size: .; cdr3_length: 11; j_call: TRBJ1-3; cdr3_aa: ASSVTYGNTIY
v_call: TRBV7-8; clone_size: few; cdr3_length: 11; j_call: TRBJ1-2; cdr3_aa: ASSLDEGYGYT